This T cell receptor beta chain appears in the sequencing data of a study of glioma-infiltrating T cells. The iRepertoire nested amplicon-rescue multiplex PCR amplified TCR alpha and beta CDR3s from RNA. TCRdb analysed the multiplex PCR reads with MiXCR anew, one entry per CDR3 protein. Found here are around 10,000 distinct CDR3 sequences, about 50% of them singletons; the top ten hold around 21%. As regards this clonotype: The junction shows a germline mismatch at one end, possibly a read error.

This CDR3 is built from 16 residues. Germline CDR1 and CDR2: SGHRS and YFSETQ. The gene calls are TRBV5-1 and TRBJ2-1; perhaps TRBD2 as D (5 bases). This receptor was identified in a human donor with low-grade glioma or glioblastoma, undergoing nonglioma brain surgery, or in good health (not recorded which). Source material: glioma tissue, nonneoplastic brain tissue, or PBMCs (not recorded which). The CDR3 DNA sequence: TGCGTCAGCAGCTGCGGAGGTCGGAGCGCCTACAATGAGCAGTTCTTC. It specifies CVSSCGGRSAYNEQFF.